Following are 14 T cell receptor beta chains from one sample sequenced in a study of radiotherapy plus CTLA-4 blockade in lung cancer. Data came from immunoSEQ multiplex PCR; TCRdb stores just in-frame clones and leaves some out. In the table there are approximately 52,000 clones, about 77% of which are singletons. This material consisted of peripheral blood, taken from a patient treated with radiotherapy plus ipilimumab. These receptors were taken from a human donor with non-small cell lung cancer whose response to radiotherapy plus ipilimumab could not be evaluated.

This clone occurred once. The gene calls are TRBV27 and TRBJ2-3; 7 positions agree with TRBD2. V dropped 6 bases and J dropped 0; count of bases not matched to a gene: 0. Germline CDR1 reads MNHEY; CDR2 reads SMNVEV (reference sequence). This CDR3 has 13 residues. The CDR3 nucleotides are TGTGCCAGCAGGCGGGGGAGCACAGATACGCAGTATTTT. Protein sequence: CASRRGSTDTQYF.

CDR3 loop: CASSSKRGADYNEQFF. The CDR3 DNA follows: TGTGCCAGCAGCTCCAAGCGGGGGGCTGACTACAATGAGCAGTTCTTC. The J gene is TRBJ2-1, the V gene TRBV7-8; 9 bases are shared with TRBD2. The J segment lost 3 bases and the V segment lost 4 bases, leaving 7 bases of the junction unmatched. CDR1 is SGHVS, CDR2 FQNEAQ, per germline. There are 16 residues in the CDR3.

The chain is built from TRBV11-2 and TRBJ2-5, with D maybe TRBD2 (7 bases). The CDR3 has 14 residues. In germline, CDR1 is SGHAT, CDR2 FQNNGV. Trimming shortened V by 3 bases and J by 7 bases, and 15 bases separated the two germline ends. The chain's CDR3 is CASSLDRGGPTQYF. The CDR3 DNA reads TGTGCCAGCAGCTTGGATAGGGGGGGCCCGACCCAGTACTTC.

The chain employs TRBV5-8 and TRBJ1-5, with TRBD1 matching 7 bases. The J segment lost 3 bases and the V segment lost 0 bases, leaving 6 bases of the junction unmatched. Germline CDR1 SGHTS, CDR2 YDEGEE. CDR3 size: 16 residues. The DNA of the CDR3 is TGTGCCAGCAGCTTGGGTACAGGGGCCTTCAATCAGCCCCAGCATTTT. Residues: CASSLGTGAFNQPQHF.

This clone was recorded once. This chain links TRBV5-1 with TRBJ2-5, with D unclear. The DNA end is more similar to TRBJ2-7, so the J call may be wrong. This CDR3 is built from 14 residues. CDR1 is SGHRS, CDR2 YFSETQ, per germline. CDR3 in amino acids: CASSLEQFAYEQYF. CDR3 nucleotide sequence: TGCGCCAGCAGCTTAGAACAGTTCGCCTACGAGCAGTACTTC.

The CDR3: CASSLVVRDYGYTF. The CDR3 DNA reads TGTGCCAGCAGCTTGGTGGTCAGGGACTATGGCTACACCTTC. J is TRBJ1-2 and V is TRBV5-6; a weak D match, TRBD1 (5 bases). Germline lookup yields CDR1 SGHDT and CDR2 YYEEEE. This CDR3 contains 14 residues. V gave up 0 bases and J gave up 3 bases, with 9 bases separating them.

The table lists this clone with a few counts. The chain employs TRBV21-1 and TRBJ1-4. TRBV21-1 is termed a pseudogene. This CDR3 has 15 residues. The CDR3 reads CASSVVGLMGEKLFF. CDR3 nucleotides: TGTGCCAGCAGCGTAGTAGGACTTATGGGTGAAAAACTGTTTTTT.

The chain joins TRBV28 to TRBJ2-7; tentative D call: TRBD1 (6 bases). V was shortened by 5 bases and J by 5 bases, with 16 bases between the two germline ends. The CDR3 extends over 14 amino acids. Germline V gives CDR1 MDHEN, CDR2 SYDVKM. The CDR3 loop is CASSGQLERDEQYF. The CDR3 nucleotides read TGTGCCAGCAGTGGACAGCTGGAGAGGGACGAGCAGTACTTC.

The chain is built from TRBV29-1 and TRBJ1-1; TRBD1 matches at 9 bases. V gave up 6 bases and J gave up 5 bases; unmatched junction bases: 4. There are 12 residues in the CDR3. Looked up from germline, CDR1 is SQVTM and CDR2 is ANQGSEA. CDR3 region: CSVGQGQTEAFF. The CDR3 DNA follows: TGCAGCGTCGGACAGGGGCAGACTGAAGCTTTCTTT.

The V and J genes are TRBV5-6 and TRBJ2-5; 13 nucleotides match TRBD2. V lost 3 bases and J lost 6; bases outside the gene matches: 11. The CDR3 is 17 amino acids. Germline V gene sequence: CDR1 SGHDT, CDR2 YYEEEE. DNA for the CDR3: TGTGCCAGCAGCTCGATATACCAACTAGCGGGGGGGAAGACCCAGTACTTC. As protein: CASSSIYQLAGGKTQYF.

This clone came up a few times. V and J are TRBV9 and TRBJ2-6; 7 positions agree with TRBD1. CDR3 length: 18 amino acids. After removal of 3 bases from V and 0 bases from J, the junction contained 9 bases not matched to a gene. Looked up from germline, CDR1 is SGDLS and CDR2 is YYNGEE. CDR3 loop: CASSGRQGYSSGANVLTF. The CDR3 bases are TGTGCCAGCAGCGGCCGACAGGGTTACAGCTCTGGGGCCAACGTCCTGACTTTC.

The chain links TRBV9 to TRBJ2-2; D ambiguous. Per the germline V gene, CDR1 is SGDLS and CDR2 is YYNGEE. V lost 2 bases to trimming and J lost 0 bases, with 2 bases between them. The CDR3 covers 13 residues. The CDR3 DNA is TGTGCCAGCAGCGTCACGAACACCGGGGAGCTGTTTTTT. As protein: CASSVTNTGELFF.

This clone was seen just once. The chain combines TRBV2 with TRBJ2-1; 8 nucleotides match TRBD1. CDR3 length: 15 residues. V gave up 7 bases and J gave up 4 bases; unmatched junction bases: 9. Germline CDR1 SNHLY, CDR2 FYNNEI. CDR3 DNA sequence: TGTGCCAGCAACCCGGACAGGGACCTTTACAATGAGCAGTTCTTC. It codes for CASNPDRDLYNEQFF.

The gene calls are TRBV7-7 and TRBJ2-5; 7 bases are shared with TRBD2. Trimming removed 2 bases from V and 2 bases from J; junction bases left unmatched: 2. Looked up from germline, CDR1 is SSHAT and CDR2 is FNYEAQ (reference sequence). The CDR3 totals 14 residues. Here the CDR3 reads CASSLTGGQETQYF. CDR3 in DNA: TGTGCCAGCAGCTTAACCGGGGGGCAAGAGACCCAGTACTTC.